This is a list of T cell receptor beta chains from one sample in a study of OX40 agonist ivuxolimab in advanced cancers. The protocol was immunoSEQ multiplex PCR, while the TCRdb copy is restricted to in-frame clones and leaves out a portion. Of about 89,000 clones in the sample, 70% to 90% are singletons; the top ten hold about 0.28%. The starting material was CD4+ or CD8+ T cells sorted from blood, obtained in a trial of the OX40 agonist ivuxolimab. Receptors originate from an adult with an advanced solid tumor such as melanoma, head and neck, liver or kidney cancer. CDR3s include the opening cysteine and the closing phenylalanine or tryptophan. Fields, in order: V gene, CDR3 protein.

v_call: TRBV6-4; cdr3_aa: CASSVSGGRYNEQFF
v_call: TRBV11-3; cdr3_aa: CASSPRGGGGEQYF
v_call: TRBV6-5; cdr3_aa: CASTGDRPPYGYTF
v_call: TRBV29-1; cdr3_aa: CSVTEGGVRQPQHF
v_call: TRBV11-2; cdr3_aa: CASSLGALASTPYTDTQYF
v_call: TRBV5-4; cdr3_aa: CASSLEGGGGEKLFF
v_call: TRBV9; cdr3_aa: CASSGRDSPLHF
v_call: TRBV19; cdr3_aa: CASSMGLSPYGYTF
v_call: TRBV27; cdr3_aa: CASSFRFTDTQYF
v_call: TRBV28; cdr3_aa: CASKEGLNTGELFF
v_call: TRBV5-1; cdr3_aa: CASRGQSNTGELFF
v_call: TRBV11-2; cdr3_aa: CASSLEYRGMEQFF
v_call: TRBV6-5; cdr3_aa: CAGRTGTYEQYF
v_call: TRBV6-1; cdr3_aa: CASRRTGAGAEAFF
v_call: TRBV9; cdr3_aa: CASSPAGTSGGANKFF
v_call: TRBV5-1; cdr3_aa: CASSLGGTEQYF
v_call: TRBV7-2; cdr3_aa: CASSLTGSSNQPQHF
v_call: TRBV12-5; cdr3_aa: CASGPRSEEVSTEAFF
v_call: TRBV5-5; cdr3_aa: CASSLVPNQQETQYF
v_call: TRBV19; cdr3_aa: CASRKRPGTGYMNTEAFF
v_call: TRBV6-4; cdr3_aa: CASSEFQGSLDTQYF
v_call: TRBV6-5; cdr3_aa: CASSYSTGYEQYF
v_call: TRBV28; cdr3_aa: CASRSPRAIGGYGYTF
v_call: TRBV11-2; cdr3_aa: CASSLDRGLYNEQFF
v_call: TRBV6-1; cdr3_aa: CASSGPETGRRLRAEAFF